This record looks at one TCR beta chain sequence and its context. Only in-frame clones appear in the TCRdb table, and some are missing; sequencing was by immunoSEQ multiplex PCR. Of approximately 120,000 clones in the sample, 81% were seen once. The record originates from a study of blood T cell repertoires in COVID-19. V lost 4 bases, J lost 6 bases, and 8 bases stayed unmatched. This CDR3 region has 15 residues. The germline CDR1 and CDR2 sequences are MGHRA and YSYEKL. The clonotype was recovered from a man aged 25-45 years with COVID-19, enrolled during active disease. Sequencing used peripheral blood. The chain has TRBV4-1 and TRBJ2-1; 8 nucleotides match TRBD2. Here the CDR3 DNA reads TGCGCCAGCAGCCTGACCCCCGGGACTAGCAATGAGCAGTTCTTC. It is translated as CASSLTPGTSNEQFF.